This T cell receptor beta chain was documented in a study of human T cells and chemical hapten exposure (dated by TCRdb to about 2021). Study-level background: For sensitization, 2% DPC in acetone was applied to a 2 cm by 2 cm area of upper inner arm skin. The libraries were sequenced as a pool, and the TCR yield per sample differed mostly because of small variations in library volumes within the pool. Blood for TCR sequencing was provided by twenty-nine alopecia patients at one to four time points (pre-sensitization, 2, 6 and 24 weeks). Patch testing on the upper back used Finn chambers containing 0.01% DPC, with scoring done after 6 days according to International Contact Dermatitis Research Group standards. Blood samples were taken from patients before sensitization (week 0) and then at 2, 6 and about 24 weeks after DPC sensitization. Weekly therapeutic DPC doses were additionally applied to the scalp of patients throughout the roughly 24-week study period. Alopecia areata with under or over 50% scalp involvement, alopecia totalis and alopecia universalis were represented in the patient cohort, which was mostly female. The study tracked peripheral blood TCR repertoire changes in vivo during primary and secondary sensitization to the hapten diphenylcyclopropenone (DPC) in alopecia patients. General study outcomes and caveats: Compared with pre-sensitization or healthy control sets, expanded TCRs formed significantly more large CDR3 similarity clusters, which is consistent with antigen-driven responses. Repeated subsampling changed both the strength of the expansion versus patch-test correlation and the threshold at which that correlation became significant. Because every patient had alopecia, a presumed autoimmune disease, the patients' immune response might differ from that of healthy individuals. No change with DPC sensitization was found in the number of TCRs above 1 in 1000 frequency, and no evidence of global repertoire structure alterations was found. The number of PT1 expanded TCRs positively correlated with patch test score, significant at thresholds 8, 16 and 32 but not 4.

This clonotype was seen a handful of times. What this receptor recognizes is not known. No qualities accompany the bases; no much larger clone lies one base away. The time point label corresponds to: pre-sensitization, week 0. The sample's treatment or condition label, in plain terms: therapeutic diphenylcyclopropenone sensitization with weekly scalp DPC. At each patch-test visit, blood was drawn before the patch test was applied. Patients were considered eligible if aged 18 to 70, diagnosed with alopecia and deemed suitable for DPC therapy, and patients were excluded if pregnant. Total RNA was extracted from unfractionated whole blood collected in Tempus Blood RNA tubes. The library was prepared using RACE. Sequencing instrument: NextSeq 500. During library preparation, unique molecular identifiers were attached to individual cDNA molecules so that TCRs could be counted quantitatively and reproducibly. Both TCR alpha and TCR beta chains were sequenced from each blood RNA sample. The study's own analysis went as follows. The median number of TCRs per sample was over 95,000, ranging from about 20,000 to 700,000. The Decombinator software suite was used to annotate the V, J and CDR3 of the TCR reads. To make PS versus PT1 abundance plots, every sample was subsampled to the same number of TCRs (28,000). Expanded TCRs were defined as absent before sensitization and observed at least eight times at the 2-week time point. The public reads were run again by TCRdb, first through fastp at Q25 and then through MiXCR, and only productive beta chains were kept. Rows are combined by CDR3 protein, so each entry shows the most common genes and DNA. The V and J calls come from TCRdb's annotation, not from the publication. For this sample the table gives about 68,000 distinct CDR3 sequences, of which approximately 9.9% were detected only once. In total, the top ten clones hold over 4% of the sample.

Measured from the cysteine to the phenylalanine, the CDR3 is 14 residues long. The entry retains the CDR3 DNA only, 42 bases that are in frame from base 1. The germline V gene gives CDR1 as SGHVS and CDR2 as FQNEAQ. V gives up 3 bases and J gives up 1 base, and the segment between their germline ends measures 9 bases. The V gene is TRBV7-8 and the J gene is TRBJ2-5; the D region possibly corresponds to TRBD2 (6 bases align). This clonotype originated in a woman aged 50 to 60 with alopecia areata. Some clones in this sample may be carry-over from other donors' samples. Sequencing was performed on whole blood, taken in connection with sensitization to the hapten diphenylcyclopropenone (DPC). CDR3 loop: CASSFAGLQETQYF. The bases are TGTGCCAGCAGCTTTGCGGGGCTCCAAGAGACCCAGTACTTC.